The entry below describes one T cell receptor (beta chain). Germline-derived CDR1 and CDR2 are SGDLS and YYNGEE. Losses at the gene ends were 4 bases for V and 3 bases for J; bases not matched to a gene: 11. The CDR3 loop spans 16 amino acids. This sample stems from a study of beta chain features in type 1 diabetes. Reverse transcribing all isolated RNA meant expressed TCRB transcripts were sequenced. Sequenced by immunoSEQ multiplex PCR; TCRdb stores in-frame clones only, minus some. The profile shows just over 450,000 clones, around 30% of them singletons. The source is a man aged 18 to 30 in good health. The V gene is TRBV9, the J gene TRBJ2-5; 8 bases are shared with TRBD2. Sequencing was carried out using naive CD4+ T cells from blood. Here the CDR3 DNA reads TGTGCCAGCAGCCCGGAGGTAGCGGGGCAGAAAGAGACCCAGTACTTC. The encoded protein is CASSPEVAGQKETQYF. The variable domain in full, completed from reference TRBV9 and TRBJ2-5, reads DSGVTQTPKHLITATGQRVTLRCSPRSGDLSVYWYQQSLDQGLQFLIQYYNGEERAKGNILERFSAQQFPDLHSELNLSSLELGDSALYFCASSPEVAGQKETQYFGPGTRLLVL.